The rows below give T cell receptor beta chains drawn from one sample of a study of blood T cell repertoires in COVID-19. Sequencing was performed with immunoSEQ multiplex PCR; in TCRdb, only in-frame clones are kept and a portion is missing. This repertoire shows some 99,000 clones, about 86% found once; its top ten account for 10% to 15%. The material sequenced was peripheral blood. These receptors were taken from a woman aged 55-70 years in a cohort sampled during active or convalescent COVID-19. CDR3s include the opening cysteine and the closing phenylalanine or tryptophan. The order of the fields is clone size, D gene, J gene, V gene, CDR3 DNA, CDR3 protein. D genes are given only for firm matches. Only part of the rows carry a size: once, few, many, or a class if the clone is expanded.

>.|.|TRBJ2-6|TRBV11-2
TGTGCCAGCAGCCTTCGGACGGAGGTTGGCTCTGGGGCCAACGTCCTGACTTTC
CASSLRTEVGSGANVLTF
>.|.|TRBJ1-5|TRBV28
TGTGCCAGCACTCGAGGGGACTTAAGCAATCAGCCCCAGCATTTT
CASTRGDLSNQPQHF
>.|TRBD1|TRBJ1-1|TRBV6-6
TGTGCCAGCAGTTTTAGGACAGGAACTGAAGCTTTCTTT
CASSFRTGTEAFF
>.|.|TRBJ2-6|TRBV3-1/TRBV3-2
TGTGCCAGCAGCCAAGATCCCTCCCCCGCTGGGGCCAACGTCCTGACTTTC
CASSQDPSPAGANVLTF
>few|TRBD1|TRBJ1-1|TRBV12-3/TRBV12-4
TGTGCCAGCAAAATAGGGGGCTACACTGAAGCTTTCTTT
CASKIGGYTEAFF
>.|TRBD1|TRBJ1-2|TRBV7-8
TGTGCCAGCAGCAAGGGGACAGGATCGCGTAGGGGAGCTAACTATGGCTACACCTTC
CASSKGTGSRRGANYGYTF
>.|.|TRBJ1-1|TRBV6-5
TGTGCCAGCAGTTACACGGGAACTAGTGTAACTGAAGCTTTCTTT
CASSYTGTSVTEAFF
>.|TRBD1|TRBJ1-1|TRBV5-4
TGTGCCAGCAGCGACAGGGTAAGAACTGAAGCTTTCTTT
CASSDRVRTEAFF
>.|.|TRBJ1-6|TRBV30
TGTGCCTGGAGTGGGGGGGTTTCACCCCTCCACTTT
CAWSGGVSPLHF
>.|TRBD1|TRBJ1-5|TRBV19
TGTGCCAGTATCAAGGACAGGGGAGAAGGTCAGCCCCAGCATTTT
CASIKDRGEGQPQHF
>.|TRBD1|TRBJ2-6|TRBV18
TGTGCCAGCTCACCCGGGACAGGGTCTGGGGCCAACGTCCTGACTTTC
CASSPGTGSGANVLTF
>.|.|TRBJ2-7|TRBV6-1
TGTGCCAGCAGTGAAGAAGGGGGTTACGAGCAGTACTTC
CASSEEGGYEQYF
>.|.|TRBJ1-2|TRBV18
TGTGCCAGCTCACCAAGGACATCGGGTCCGAATGGCTACACCTTC
CASSPRTSGPNGYTF
>.|.|TRBJ2-3|TRBV7-2
TGTGCCAGCAGCTTAGCCACCCTAGAGACAGATACGCAGTATTTT
CASSLATLETDTQYF
>.|TRBD1|TRBJ1-6|TRBV30
TGTGCCTGGAGTGAACAGGGGAGTAATTCACCCCTCCACTTT
CAWSEQGSNSPLHF
>.|.|TRBJ2-2|TRBV9
TGTGCCAGCAGCGTAGAATGGGCAGACACCGGGGAGCTGTTTTTT
CASSVEWADTGELFF
>.|.|TRBJ2-5|TRBV28
TGTGCCAGCAGTCCTTGGGACACCGGATTCCAAGAGACCCAGTACTTC
CASSPWDTGFQETQYF
>.|.|TRBJ1-2|TRBV19
TGTGCCAGTAGTTCCGGCCTGTCCCTAGACTATGGCTACACCTTC
CASSSGLSLDYGYTF
>few|.|TRBJ1-3|TRBV6-8
TGTGCCAGCAGTAGGGGGAAAAGTGGAAACACCATATATTTT
CASSRGKSGNTIYF
>.|TRBD1|TRBJ1-5|TRBV6-5
TGTGCCAGCCTCCAGGGGGCTAATAGCAATCAGCCCCAGCATTTT
CASLQGANSNQPQHF
>.|TRBD2|TRBJ2-2|TRBV7-3
TGTGCCAGCAGGTCGGGGAGGGCCTCGGGCGGGGAGCTGTTTTTT
CASRSGRASGGELFF
>.|TRBD1|TRBJ1-1|TRBV18
TGTGCCAGCTCACCCACAACAGGGGGCGTTGGGACTGAAGCTTTCTTT
CASSPTTGGVGTEAFF
>few|TRBD2|TRBJ2-5|TRBV4-2
TGTGCCAGCAGCCAAGAACCCCGGGGGGGCCCCCAAGAGACCCAGTACTTC
CASSQEPRGGPQETQYF
>few|TRBD1|TRBJ1-2|TRBV19
TGTGCCAGTAGTAAGTCTCAGGGGGCTCGGTACTATGGCTACACCTTC
CASSKSQGARYYGYTF
>.|.|TRBJ1-2|TRBV18
TGTGCCAGCTCACCAGGTCAGGAAGGAGGGTCCACCTTC
CASSPGQEGGSTF
>once|TRBD1|TRBJ1-2|TRBV7-3
TGTGCCAGCAGCTTAGGGACAGGGGTTGGCTACACCTTC
CASSLGTGVGYTF
>.|TRBD2|TRBJ2-5|TRBV7-2
TGTGCCAGCAGCTTAGGTAGCGGGAGTTTTGGAGAGACCCAGTACTTC
CASSLGSGSFGETQYF
>.|.|TRBJ2-1|TRBV7-9
TGTGCCAGCAGCTTAGGTTTGGGGGGACCCTACAATGAGCAGTTCTTC
CASSLGLGGPYNEQFF
>.|.|TRBJ1-4|TRBV30
TGTGCCAGCAAGATCCGTGGTAATGAAAAACTGTTTTTT
CASKIRGNEKLFF
>few|TRBD2|TRBJ2-3|TRBV24-1
TGTGCCACCAGTGATCCCGGGACTAGGGCAGATACGCAGTATTTT
CATSDPGTRADTQYF
>.|TRBD2|TRBJ2-1|TRBV7-2
TGTGCCAGCAGCTTCGCCCCAGCGGGGGGGAGGGATGAGCAGTTCTTC
CASSFAPAGGRDEQFF
>.|.|TRBJ2-7|TRBV21-1
TGTGCCAGCAGCAAAGCTTCGGCTAGCGGGGATGCCCACGAGCAGTACTTC
CASSKASASGDAHEQYF
>.|TRBD1|TRBJ1-4|TRBV10-3
TGTGCCATCAGTGAGGGTAGGGGGCGAGAAAAACTGTTTTTT
CAISEGRGREKLFF
>.|TRBD1|TRBJ2-6|TRBV14
TGTGCCAGCAGCCTACAGGGGCGGACTGGGGCCAACGTCCTGACTTTC
CASSLQGRTGANVLTF
>.|.|TRBJ2-3|TRBV9
TGTGCCAGCAGCGTAGGTCCCGGAGGAGATACGCAGTATTTT
CASSVGPGGDTQYF
>.|.|TRBJ1-1|TRBV27
TGTGCCAGCAGTTTGGCAGGGTCCACTGAAGCTTTCTTT
CASSLAGSTEAFF
>.|.|TRBJ1-2|TRBV5-1
TGCGCCAGCAGCTTGTCGAGCCTTAACTATGGCTACACCTTC
CASSLSSLNYGYTF
>.|TRBD2|TRBJ2-7|TRBV3-1/TRBV3-2
TGTGCCAGCACCTCCAGCGGGAGGGCCTACGAGCAGTACTTC
CASTSSGRAYEQYF
>.|TRBD1|TRBJ2-3|TRBV19
TGTGCCTCAGGGCCCCAAGGACAGGGGGCAAATACGCAGTATTTT
CASGPQGQGANTQYF
>.|.|TRBJ2-7|TRBV29-1
TGCAGCGTTGAAGATCGGTCCGGCGGCTCCTACGAGCAGTACTTC
CSVEDRSGGSYEQYF
>.|.|TRBJ2-7|TRBV19
TGTGCCAGTAGTATAGTCTGGACAGTACTTTCCTACGAGCAGTACTTC
CASSIVWTVLSYEQYF
>.|TRBD1|TRBJ1-2|TRBV3-1/TRBV3-2
TGTGCCAGCAGGGCCGGGACAGGGGCGTACTATGGCTACACCTTC
CASRAGTGAYYGYTF
>.|TRBD1|TRBJ1-2|TRBV6-2/TRBV6-3
TGTGCCAGCAGTTACTCTACAGGGGTTGGCTACACCTTC
CASSYSTGVGYTF
>once|.|TRBJ1-2|TRBV6-5
TGTGCCAGCACCCAGGGTTCAAAAGGCTACACCTTC
CASTQGSKGYTF
>.|.|TRBJ1-1|TRBV3-1/TRBV3-2
TGTGCCAGCACCCCGACGGGACAAGGGCGGGCTTTCTTT
CASTPTGQGRAFF
>.|.|TRBJ1-3|TRBV3-1/TRBV3-2
TGTGCCAGCAGCCAGGGGTGGGGCAAGGTTGGAAACACCATATATTTT
CASSQGWGKVGNTIYF
>.|TRBD2|TRBJ2-2|TRBV11-3
TGTGCCAGCAGCTTAGTTCCTTTAGCGGGGGCGAACACCGGGGAGCTGTTTTTT
CASSLVPLAGANTGELFF
>.|.|TRBJ1-2|TRBV9
TGTGCCAGCAGCGTAGAGGTCACAGGTGTGGATGGCTACACCTTC
CASSVEVTGVDGYTF